Detailed here is one TCR beta chain. Trimming shortened V by 0 bases and J by 2 bases, and 12 bases separated the two germline ends. Germline V gene data show CDR1 as MNHNY and CDR2 as SVGAGI (reference sequence). This CDR3 is built from 16 residues. The sample comes from a study of blood T cell repertoires in COVID-19. Study overall: Samples came from the United States, Italy and Spain, spanning acute and convalescent COVID-19. Sources were T cells, B-cell-depleted T cells, or PBMCs; the material itself was cDNA or gDNA.

Methods used by the authors: Scientists estimated how many nucleated cells there were by amplifying reference gene primers. Produced via immunoSEQ multiplex PCR; TCRdb's table is partial and in-frame only. The V and J calls and the clone size are those of that table, but D and trimming were determined from the DNA. In the table there are about 300,000 clones, more than 85% of which are singletons. The TCR was taken from a man in his 70s with acute or convalescent COVID-19. Sequencing was performed on peripheral blood. The chain joins TRBV6-6 to TRBJ2-3; the D gene is possibly TRBD1 (6 bases). CDR3 amino acids: CASSYSKTGITDTQYF. CDR3 bases: TGTGCCAGCAGTTACTCGAAGACAGGTATCACAGATACGCAGTATTTT.